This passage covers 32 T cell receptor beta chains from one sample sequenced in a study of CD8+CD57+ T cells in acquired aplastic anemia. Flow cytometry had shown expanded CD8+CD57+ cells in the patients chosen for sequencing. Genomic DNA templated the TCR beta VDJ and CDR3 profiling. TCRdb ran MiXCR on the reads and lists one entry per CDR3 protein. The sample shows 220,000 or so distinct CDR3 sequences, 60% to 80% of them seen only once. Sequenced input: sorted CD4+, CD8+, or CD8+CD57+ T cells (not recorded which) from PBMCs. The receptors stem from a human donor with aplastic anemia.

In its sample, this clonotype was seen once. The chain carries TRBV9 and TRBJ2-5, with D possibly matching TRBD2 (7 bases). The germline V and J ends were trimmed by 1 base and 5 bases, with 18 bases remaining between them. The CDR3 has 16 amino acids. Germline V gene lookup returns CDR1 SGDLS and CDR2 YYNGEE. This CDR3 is CASSVLGWGGTETQYF. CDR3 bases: TGTGCCAGCAGCGTACTTGGGTGGGGGGGCACTGAGACCCAGTACTTC. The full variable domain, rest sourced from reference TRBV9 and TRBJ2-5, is DSGVTQTPKHLITATGQRVTLRCSPRSGDLSVYWYQQSLDQGLQFLIQYYNGEERAKGNILERFSAQQFPDLHSELNLSSLELGDSALYFCASSVLGWGGTETQYFGPGTRLLVL.

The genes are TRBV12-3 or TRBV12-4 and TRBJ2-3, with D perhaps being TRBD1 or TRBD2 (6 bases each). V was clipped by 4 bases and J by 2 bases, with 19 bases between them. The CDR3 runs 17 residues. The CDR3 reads CASSSSWSRGPTDTQYF. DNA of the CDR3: TGTGCCAGCAGTTCCTCCTGGTCCCGGGGGCCCACAGATACGCAGTATTTT.

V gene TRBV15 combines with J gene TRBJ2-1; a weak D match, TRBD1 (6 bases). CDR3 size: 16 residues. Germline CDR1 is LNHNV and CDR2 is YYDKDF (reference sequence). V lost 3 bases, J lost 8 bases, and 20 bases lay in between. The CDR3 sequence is CATSSSSAGRGHEQFF. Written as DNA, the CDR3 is TGTGCCACCAGCAGCTCCAGTGCGGGCAGGGGCCATGAGCAGTTCTTC.

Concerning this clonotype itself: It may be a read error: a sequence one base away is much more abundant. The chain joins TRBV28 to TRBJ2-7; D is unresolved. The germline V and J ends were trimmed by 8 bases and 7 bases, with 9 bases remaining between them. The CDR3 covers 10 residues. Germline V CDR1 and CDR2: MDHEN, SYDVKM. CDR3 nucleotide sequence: TGTGCCAGCTCTTACAATGAGCAGTACTTC. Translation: CASSYNEQYF.

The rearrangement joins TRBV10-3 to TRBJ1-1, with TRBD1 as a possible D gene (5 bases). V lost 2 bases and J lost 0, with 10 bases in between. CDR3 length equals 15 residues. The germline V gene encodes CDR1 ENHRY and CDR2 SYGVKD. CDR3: CAISEMEGLNTEAFF. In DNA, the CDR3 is TGTGCCATCAGTGAGATGGAGGGGCTGAACACTGAAGCTTTCTTT.

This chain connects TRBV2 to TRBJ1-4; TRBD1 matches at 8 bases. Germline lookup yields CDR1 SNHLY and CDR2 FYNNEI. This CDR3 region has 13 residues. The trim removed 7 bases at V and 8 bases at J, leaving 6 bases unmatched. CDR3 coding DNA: TGTGCCAGCAACGGACAGGGAGGCGAAAAACTGTTTTTT. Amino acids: CASNGQGGEKLFF.

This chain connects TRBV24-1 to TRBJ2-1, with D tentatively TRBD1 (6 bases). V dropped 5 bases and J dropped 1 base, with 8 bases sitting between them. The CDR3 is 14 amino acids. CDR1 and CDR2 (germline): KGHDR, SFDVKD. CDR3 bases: TGTGCCACCAGTGCCCAGGGGTCCTACAATGAGCAGTTCTTC. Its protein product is CATSAQGSYNEQFF.

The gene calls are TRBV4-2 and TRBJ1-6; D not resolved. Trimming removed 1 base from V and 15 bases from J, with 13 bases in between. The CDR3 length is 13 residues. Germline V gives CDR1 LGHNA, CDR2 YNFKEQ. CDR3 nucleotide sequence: TGTGCCAGCAGCCAAGGTAGGCGACGAGACCTCCACTTT. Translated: CASSQGRRRDLHF.

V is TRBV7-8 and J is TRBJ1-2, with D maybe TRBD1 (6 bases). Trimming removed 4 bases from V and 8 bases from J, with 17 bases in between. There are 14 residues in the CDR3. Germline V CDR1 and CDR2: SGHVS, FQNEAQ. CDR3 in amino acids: CASSSPRGLGGYTF. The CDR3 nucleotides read TGTGCCAGCAGCTCACCCAGGGGATTAGGAGGCTACACCTTC.

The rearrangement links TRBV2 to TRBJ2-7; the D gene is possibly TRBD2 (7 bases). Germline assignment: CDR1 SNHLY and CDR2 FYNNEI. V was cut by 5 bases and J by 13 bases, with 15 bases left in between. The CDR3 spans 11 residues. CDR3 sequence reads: CASSREGEPYF. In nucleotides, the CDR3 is TGTGCCAGCAGTAGGGAGGGGGAGCCCTACTTC.

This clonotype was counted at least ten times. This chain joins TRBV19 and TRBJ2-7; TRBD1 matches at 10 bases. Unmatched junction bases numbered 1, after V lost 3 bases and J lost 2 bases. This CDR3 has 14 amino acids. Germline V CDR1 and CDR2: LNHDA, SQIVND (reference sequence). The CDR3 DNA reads TGTGCCAGTAGTATCGGGACAGGGGCCTACGAGCAGTACTTC. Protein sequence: CASSIGTGAYEQYF. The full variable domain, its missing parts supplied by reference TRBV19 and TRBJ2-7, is DGGITQSPKYLFRKEGQNVTLSCEQNLNHDAMYWYRQDPGQGLRLIYYSQIVNDFQKGDIAEGYSVSREKKESFPLTVTSAQKNPTAFYLCASSIGTGAYEQYFGPGTRLTVT.

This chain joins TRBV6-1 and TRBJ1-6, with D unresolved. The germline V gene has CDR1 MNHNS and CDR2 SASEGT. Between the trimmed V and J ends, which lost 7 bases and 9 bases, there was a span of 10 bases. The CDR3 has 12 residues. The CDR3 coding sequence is TGTGCCAGCACGTCTTGGGGTTCACCCCTCCACTTT. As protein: CASTSWGSPLHF.

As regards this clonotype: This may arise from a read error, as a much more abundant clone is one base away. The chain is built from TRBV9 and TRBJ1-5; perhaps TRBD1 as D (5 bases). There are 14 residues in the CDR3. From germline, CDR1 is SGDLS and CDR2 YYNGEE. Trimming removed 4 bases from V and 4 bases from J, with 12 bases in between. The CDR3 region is CASSPGGINQPQHF. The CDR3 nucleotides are TGTGCCAGCAGCCCTGGGGGAATAAATCAGCCCCAGCATTTT.

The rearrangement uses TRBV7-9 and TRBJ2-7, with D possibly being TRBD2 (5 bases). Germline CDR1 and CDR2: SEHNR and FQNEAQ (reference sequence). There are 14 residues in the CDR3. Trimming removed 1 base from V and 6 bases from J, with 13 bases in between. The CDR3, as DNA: TGTGCCAGCAGCTTAGGTTCGGGCAGCGGCGAGCAGTACTTC. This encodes CASSLGSGSGEQYF.

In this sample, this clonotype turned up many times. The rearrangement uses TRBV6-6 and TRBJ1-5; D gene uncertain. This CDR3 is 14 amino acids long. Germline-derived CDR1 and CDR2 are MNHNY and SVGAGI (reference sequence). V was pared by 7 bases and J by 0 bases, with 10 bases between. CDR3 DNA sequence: TGTGCCAGCACCGAGGGTTATAGCAATCAGCCCCAGCATTTT. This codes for CASTEGYSNQPQHF.

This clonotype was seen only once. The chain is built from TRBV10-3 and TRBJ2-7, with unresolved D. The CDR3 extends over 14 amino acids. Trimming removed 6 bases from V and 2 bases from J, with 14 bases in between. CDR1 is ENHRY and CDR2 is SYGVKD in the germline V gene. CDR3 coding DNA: TGTGCCATCAGCGGTGGCGCTCCAGCCTACGAGCAGTACTTC. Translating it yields CAISGGAPAYEQYF.

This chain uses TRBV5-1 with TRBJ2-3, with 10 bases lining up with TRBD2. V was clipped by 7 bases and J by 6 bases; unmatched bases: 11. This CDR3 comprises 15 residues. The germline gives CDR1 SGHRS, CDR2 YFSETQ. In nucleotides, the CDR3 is TGCGCCAGCTCAAATAGCGGGAGGTCCGGGGATACGCAGTATTTT. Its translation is CASSNSGRSGDTQYF.

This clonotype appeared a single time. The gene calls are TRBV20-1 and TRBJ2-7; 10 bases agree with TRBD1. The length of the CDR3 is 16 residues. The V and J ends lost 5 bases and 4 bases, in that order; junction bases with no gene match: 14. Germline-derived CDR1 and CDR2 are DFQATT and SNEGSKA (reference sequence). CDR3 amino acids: CSAALTGTGVGYEQYF. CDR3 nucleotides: TGCAGTGCTGCTCTTACCGGGACAGGGGTCGGTTACGAGCAGTACTTC.

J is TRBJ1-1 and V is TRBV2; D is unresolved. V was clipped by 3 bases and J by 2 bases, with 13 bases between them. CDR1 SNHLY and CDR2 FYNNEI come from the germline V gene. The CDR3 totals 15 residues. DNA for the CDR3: TGTGCCAGCAGTGAGGCCCGAGGCAGCAACACTGAAGCTTTCTTT. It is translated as CASSEARGSNTEAFF.

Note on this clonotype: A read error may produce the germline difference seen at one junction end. CDR3 bases: TGCGCCAGCAGCCAAGATGGGGAAGGGTGGGGCTCTGGGGCCAGCGTCCTGACTTTC. Amino acid sequence: CASSQDGEGWGSGASVLTF. The genes are TRBV4-1 and TRBJ2-6; tentatively, D is TRBD1 (5 bases). Germline CDR1 MGHRA, CDR2 YSYEKL. CDR3 length equals 19 residues.

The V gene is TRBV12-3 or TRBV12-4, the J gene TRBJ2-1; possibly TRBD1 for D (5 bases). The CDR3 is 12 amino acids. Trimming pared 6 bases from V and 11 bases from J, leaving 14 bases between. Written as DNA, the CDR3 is TGTGCCAGCAGCCCGATTGACAGCAAGCAGTTCTTC. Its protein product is CASSPIDSKQFF.

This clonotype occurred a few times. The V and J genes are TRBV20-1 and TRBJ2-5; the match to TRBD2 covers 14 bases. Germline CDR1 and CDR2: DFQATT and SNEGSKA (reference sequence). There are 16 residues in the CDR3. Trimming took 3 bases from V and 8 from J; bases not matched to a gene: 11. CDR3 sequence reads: CSARGTSGRSRDTQYF. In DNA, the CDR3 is TGCAGTGCTAGGGGGACTAGCGGGAGATCAAGAGACACCCAGTACTTC.

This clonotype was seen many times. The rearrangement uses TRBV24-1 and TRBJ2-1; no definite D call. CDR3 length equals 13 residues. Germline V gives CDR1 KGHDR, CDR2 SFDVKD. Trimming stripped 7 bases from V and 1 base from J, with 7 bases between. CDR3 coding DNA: TGTGCCACCAGGGACGGTTCCTACAATGAGCAGTTCTTC. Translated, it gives CATRDGSYNEQFF.

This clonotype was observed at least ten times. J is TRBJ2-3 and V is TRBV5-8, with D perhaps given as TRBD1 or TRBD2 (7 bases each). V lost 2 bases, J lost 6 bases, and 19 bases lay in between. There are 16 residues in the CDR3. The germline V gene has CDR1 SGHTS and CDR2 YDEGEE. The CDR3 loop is CASSFSAGGALDTQYF. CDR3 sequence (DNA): TGTGCCAGCAGCTTCTCGGCAGGGGGGGCCCTTGATACGCAGTATTTT.

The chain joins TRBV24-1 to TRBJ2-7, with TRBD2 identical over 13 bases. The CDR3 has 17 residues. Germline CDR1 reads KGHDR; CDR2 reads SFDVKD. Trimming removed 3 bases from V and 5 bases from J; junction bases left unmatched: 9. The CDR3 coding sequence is TGTGCCACCAGTGATCCGTGGACTAGCGGGAGTCCCCACGAGCAGTACTTC. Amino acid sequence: CATSDPWTSGSPHEQYF.

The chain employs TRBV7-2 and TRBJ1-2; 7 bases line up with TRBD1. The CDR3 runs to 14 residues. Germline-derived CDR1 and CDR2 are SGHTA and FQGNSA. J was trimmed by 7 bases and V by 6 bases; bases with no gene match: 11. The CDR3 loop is CASSLMRQGGGYTF. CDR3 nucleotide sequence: TGTGCCAGCAGTCTAATGAGACAGGGTGGTGGCTACACCTTC.

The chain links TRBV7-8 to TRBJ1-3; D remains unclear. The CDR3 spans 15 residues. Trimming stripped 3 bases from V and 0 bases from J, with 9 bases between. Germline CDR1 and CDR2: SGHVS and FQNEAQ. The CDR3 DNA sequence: TGTGCCAGCAGCTTGGATCCGAGCTCTGGAAACACCATATATTTT. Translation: CASSLDPSSGNTIYF.

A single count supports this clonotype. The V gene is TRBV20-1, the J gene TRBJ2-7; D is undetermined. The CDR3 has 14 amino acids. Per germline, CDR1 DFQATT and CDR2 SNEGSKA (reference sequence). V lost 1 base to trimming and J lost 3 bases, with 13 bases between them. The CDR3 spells CSARGAPGRYEQYF. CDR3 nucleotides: TGCAGTGCTAGAGGGGCACCTGGGCGCTACGAGCAGTACTTC.

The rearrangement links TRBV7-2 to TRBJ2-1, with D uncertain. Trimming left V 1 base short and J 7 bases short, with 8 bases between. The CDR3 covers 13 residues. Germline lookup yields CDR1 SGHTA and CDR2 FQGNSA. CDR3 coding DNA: TGTGCCAGCAGCTTAGAGGCGGCTAATGAGCAGTTCTTC. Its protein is CASSLEAANEQFF.

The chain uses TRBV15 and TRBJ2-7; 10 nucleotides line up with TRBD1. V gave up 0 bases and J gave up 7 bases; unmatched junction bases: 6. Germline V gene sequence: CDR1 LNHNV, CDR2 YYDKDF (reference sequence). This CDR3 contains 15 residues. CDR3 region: CATSRDSGTGVEQYF. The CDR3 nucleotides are TGTGCCACCAGCAGAGACTCCGGGACAGGGGTTGAGCAGTACTTC.

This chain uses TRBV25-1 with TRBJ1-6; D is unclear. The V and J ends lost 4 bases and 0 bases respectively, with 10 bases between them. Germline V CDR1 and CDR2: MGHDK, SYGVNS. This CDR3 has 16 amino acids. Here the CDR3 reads CASSVAGSSYNSPLHF. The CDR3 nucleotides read TGTGCCAGCAGTGTAGCGGGAAGCTCCTATAATTCACCCCTCCACTTT.

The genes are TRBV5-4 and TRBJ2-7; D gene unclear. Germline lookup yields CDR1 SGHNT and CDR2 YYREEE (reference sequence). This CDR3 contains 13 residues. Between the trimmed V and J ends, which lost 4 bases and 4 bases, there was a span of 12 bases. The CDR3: CASSQMDGYEQYF. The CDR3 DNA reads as TGTGCCAGCAGCCAGATGGATGGATACGAGCAGTACTTC.